These 9 T cell receptor beta chains came from one sample sequenced in a study of human T cells and chemical hapten exposure. TCRdb re-analysed the 5' RACE reads in MiXCR, keeping a single row per CDR3 protein. The sample has 110,000 to 150,000 distinct CDR3 sequences, 3.5% to 5% seen once. Whole blood that had not been fractionated was the source of extracted total RNA. The receptors were sampled from a female donor in good health.

This clonotype was counted at least ten times. This chain joins TRBV20-1 and TRBJ1-2; D remains unclear. The CDR3 runs to 14 residues. V lost 0 bases and J 8 bases, leaving 16 bases between the germline ends. Germline CDR1 DFQATT, CDR2 SNEGSKA (reference sequence). This chain's CDR3 is CSAREGKSVRGYTF. Here the CDR3 DNA reads TGCAGTGCTAGAGAAGGGAAGTCGGTACGCGGCTACACCTTC.

This clonotype was observed a handful of times. CDR3 nucleotide sequence: TGTGCCATCAGTGGGAAGGCAGGGCTTGGCTACACCTTC. Translating gives CAISGKAGLGYTF. This chain connects TRBV10-3 to TRBJ1-2; a possible D gene is TRBD1 (5 bases). Trimming shortened V by 4 bases and J by 7 bases, and 13 bases separated the two germline ends. Germline V gene lookup returns CDR1 ENHRY and CDR2 SYGVKD. The CDR3 extends over 13 amino acids.

This clonotype occurred a few times. A junction end diverges from the germline sequence, so it may reflect a read error. The chain carries TRBV4-3 and TRBJ2-1, with 8 positions matching TRBD2. The germline V gene has CDR1 LGHNA and CDR2 YSLEER. The length of the CDR3 is 13 residues. CDR3 sequence reads: CASSQDLWTSSSF. Here the CDR3 DNA reads TGCGCCAGCAGCCAAGATCTTTGGACTAGCTCATCCTTC.

As concerns this clonotype: One junction end disagrees with the germline gene, perhaps due to a read error. The genes are TRBV6-6 and TRBJ1-2; the D is unclear. CDR1 and CDR2 (germline): MNHNY, SVGAGI (reference sequence). CDR3 size: 14 residues. CDR3 sequence reads: CASSYSQNNYGDTF. CDR3 DNA sequence: TGTGCCAGCAGTTACTCCCAGAATAACTATGGCGACACCTTC.

This clonotype was counted many times. The genes are TRBV28 and TRBJ2-1; 8 nucleotides match TRBD1. The CDR3 runs to 16 residues. Germline V gene sequence: CDR1 MDHEN, CDR2 SYDVKM. V trimming: 8 bases; J trimming: 0 bases; junction bases outside the gene matches: 9. CDR3 region: CASQRRTGSSYNEQFF. The CDR3 DNA follows: TGTGCCAGCCAACGGCGGACAGGGAGCTCCTACAATGAGCAGTTCTTC.

This clonotype appeared many times. The V call is TRBV6-6, the J call TRBJ2-7, with D possibly being TRBD1 or TRBD2 (6 bases each). Deletions cut 6 bases from V and 5 bases from J, with 17 bases between. CDR3 length equals 14 residues. Looked up from germline, CDR1 is MNHNY and CDR2 is SVGAGI (reference sequence). The CDR3 spells CASRKEGGTDEQYF. CDR3 DNA sequence: TGTGCCAGCAGAAAAGAGGGGGGCACGGACGAGCAGTACTTC.

The CDR3 DNA follows: TGTGCCAGCAGTTGGCAACAGCGTTATTCTGGGCAGCCCCAGCATTTT. The encoded protein is CASSWQQRYSGQPQHF. The chain combines TRBV6-2 or TRBV6-3 with TRBJ1-5; D remains unclear. Germline assignment: CDR1 MNHEY and CDR2 SVGEGT. Trimming pared 4 bases from V and 7 bases from J, leaving 20 bases between. There are 16 residues in the CDR3.

This clonotype was counted ten times or more. The rearrangement links TRBV18 to TRBJ1-1, with D possibly matching TRBD1 (5 bases). In germline, CDR1 is KGHSH, CDR2 LQKENI. The V end was cut by 3 bases, the J end by 8 bases, with 13 bases between. The CDR3 extends over 13 amino acids. In DNA, the CDR3 is TGTGCCAGCTCACCTGGGGGTCCGGGAGAAGCTTTCTTT. It codes for CASSPGGPGEAFF.

This clonotype was seen repeatedly, ten times or more. The V and J genes are TRBV6-1 and TRBJ1-1, with no clear D. Looked up from germline, CDR1 is MNHNS and CDR2 is SASEGT. The CDR3 has 13 amino acids. V lost 5 bases to trimming and J lost 3 bases, with 10 bases between them. The CDR3 loop is CASSRSWDTEAFF. The CDR3 region has the DNA TGTGCCAGCAGTAGGTCATGGGACACTGAAGCTTTCTTT.